Reported below is one TCR beta chain. This record comes from a study of OX40 agonist ivuxolimab in advanced cancers. The CDR3 covers 13 residues. Trimming cost V 0 bases and J 8 bases, with 11 bases left between them. Germline V gene data show CDR1 as SGHDT and CDR2 as YYEEEE. TCRdb's copy holds only in-frame clones and misses some; the assay was immunoSEQ multiplex PCR. This table has 55,000 to 85,000 clones, just over 85% appearing once. The starting material was CD4+ or CD8+ T cells sorted from blood, obtained in a trial of the OX40 agonist ivuxolimab. The receptor was derived from an adult with an advanced solid tumor such as melanoma, head and neck, liver or kidney cancer. The rearrangement links TRBV5-6 to TRBJ1-2; D remains unclear. CDR3 sequence: CASSLVGADGYTF. CDR3 sequence (DNA): TGTGCCAGCAGCTTGGTGGGTGCTGACGGCTACACCTTC.